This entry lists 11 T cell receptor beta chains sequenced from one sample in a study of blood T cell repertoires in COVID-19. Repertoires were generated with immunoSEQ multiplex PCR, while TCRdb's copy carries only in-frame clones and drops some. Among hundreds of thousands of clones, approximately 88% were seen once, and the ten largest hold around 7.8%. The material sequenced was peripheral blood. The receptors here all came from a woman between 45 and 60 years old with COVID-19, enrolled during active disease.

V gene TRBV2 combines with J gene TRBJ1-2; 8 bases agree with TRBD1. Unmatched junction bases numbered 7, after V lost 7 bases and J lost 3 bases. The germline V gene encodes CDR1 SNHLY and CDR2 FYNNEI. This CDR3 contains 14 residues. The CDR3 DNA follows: TGTGCCAGCAAAGGGACAGGCCGCGACTATGGCTACACCTTC. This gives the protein CASKGTGRDYGYTF.

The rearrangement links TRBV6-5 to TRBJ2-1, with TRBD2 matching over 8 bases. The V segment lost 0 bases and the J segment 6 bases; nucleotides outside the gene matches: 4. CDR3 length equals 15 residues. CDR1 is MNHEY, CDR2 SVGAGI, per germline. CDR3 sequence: CASSYSTGGRNEQFF. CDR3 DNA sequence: TGTGCCAGCAGTTACTCAACGGGGGGGCGCAATGAGCAGTTCTTC.

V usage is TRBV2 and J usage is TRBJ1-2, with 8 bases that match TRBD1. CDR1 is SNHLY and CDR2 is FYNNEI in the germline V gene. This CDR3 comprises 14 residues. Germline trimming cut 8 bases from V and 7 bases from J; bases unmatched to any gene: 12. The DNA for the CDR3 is TGTGCCAGCCGTCTTAGTCAGGGGGCGGCTGGCTACACCTTC. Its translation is CASRLSQGAAGYTF.

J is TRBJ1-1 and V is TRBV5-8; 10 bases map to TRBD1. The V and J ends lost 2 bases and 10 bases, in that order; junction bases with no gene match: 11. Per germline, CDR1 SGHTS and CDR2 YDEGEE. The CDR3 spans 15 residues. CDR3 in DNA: TGTGCCAGCAGCTTCTTCCGTGGACAGGGGGGGAGAGCTTTCTTT. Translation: CASSFFRGQGGRAFF.

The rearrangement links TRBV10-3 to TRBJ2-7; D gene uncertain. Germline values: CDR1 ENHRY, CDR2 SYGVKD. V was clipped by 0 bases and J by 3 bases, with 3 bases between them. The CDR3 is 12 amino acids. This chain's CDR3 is CAISESYYEQYF. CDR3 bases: TGTGCCATCAGTGAGTCGTACTACGAGCAGTACTTC.

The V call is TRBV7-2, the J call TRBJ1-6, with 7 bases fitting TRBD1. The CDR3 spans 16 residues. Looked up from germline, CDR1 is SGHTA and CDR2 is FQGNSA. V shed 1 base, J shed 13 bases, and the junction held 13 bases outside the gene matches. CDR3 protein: CASSLVTGQLWDPLHF. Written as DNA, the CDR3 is TGTGCCAGCAGCTTAGTCACGGGACAGCTTTGGGATCCCCTCCACTTT.

The CDR3 sequence is CASSSIDSRDYGYTF. As DNA, the CDR3 is TGTGCCAGCAGTTCGATCGATAGCAGGGACTATGGCTACACCTTC. The rearrangement links TRBV28 to TRBJ1-2; maybe TRBD1 (5 bases). Trimming shortened V by 4 bases and J by 3 bases, and 15 bases separated the two germline ends. The CDR3 covers 15 residues. The germline CDR1 and CDR2 sequences are MDHEN and SYDVKM.

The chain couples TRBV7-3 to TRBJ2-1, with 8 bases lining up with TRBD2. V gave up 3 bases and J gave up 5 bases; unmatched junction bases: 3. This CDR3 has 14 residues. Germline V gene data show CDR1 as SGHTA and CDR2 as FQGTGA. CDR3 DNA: TGTGCCAGCAGCTTCGGGGGGGTTCACAATGAGCAGTTCTTC. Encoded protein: CASSFGGVHNEQFF.

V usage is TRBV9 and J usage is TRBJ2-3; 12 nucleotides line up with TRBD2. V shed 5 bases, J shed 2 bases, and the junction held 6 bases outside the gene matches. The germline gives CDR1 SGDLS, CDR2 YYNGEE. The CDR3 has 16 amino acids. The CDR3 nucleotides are TGTGCCAGCAGTTTCGGGACTAGCGGGCACACAGATACGCAGTATTTT. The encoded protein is CASSFGTSGHTDTQYF.

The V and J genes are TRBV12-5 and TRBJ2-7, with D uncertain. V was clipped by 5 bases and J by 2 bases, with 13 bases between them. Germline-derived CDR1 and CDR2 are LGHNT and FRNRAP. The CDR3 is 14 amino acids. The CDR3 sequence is CASGPMERTYEQYF. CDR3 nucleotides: TGTGCTAGTGGTCCCATGGAGAGAACCTACGAGCAGTACTTC.

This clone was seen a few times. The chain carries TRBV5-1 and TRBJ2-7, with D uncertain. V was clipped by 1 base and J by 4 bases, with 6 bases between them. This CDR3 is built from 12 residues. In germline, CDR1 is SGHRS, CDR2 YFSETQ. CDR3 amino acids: CASSLLDYEQYF. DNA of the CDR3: TGCGCCAGCAGCTTGTTAGATTACGAGCAGTACTTC.